The rows below give T cell receptor beta chains drawn from one sample of a study of cytomegalovirus exposure and HLA in healthy donors. Data came from immunoSEQ multiplex PCR; TCRdb stores just in-frame clones and leaves some out. This sample has 180,000 or so clones; 77% occur once, and the top ten carry roughly 3.6%. The material sequenced was PBMCs. The receptors originated from a woman aged 55 to 70 in good health and CMV-seropositive. CDR3s include the opening cysteine and the closing phenylalanine or tryptophan. The order of the fields is CDR3 length, V gene, J gene, D gene, clone size, CDR3 protein, CDR3 DNA. A D gene is named only where the DNA matches it firmly. Not all rows give a size; the values are once, few, many and, for expanded clones, a class.

>13|TRBV6-6|TRBJ2-7|.|.
CASRTGEGVEQYF
TGTGCCAGCAGGACGGGAGAGGGCGTCGAGCAGTACTTC
>16|TRBV6-5|TRBJ2-1|TRBD2|.
CASSYLTSGGAIEQFF
TGTGCCAGCAGTTACCTGACTAGCGGGGGGGCCATTGAGCAGTTCTTC
>10|TRBV19|TRBJ1-2|.|once
CATQGYGYTF
TGTGCCACTCAGGGCTATGGCTACACCTTC
>15|TRBV7-9|TRBJ2-7|TRBD2|.
CSSSLVGGGSREQYF
TGTTCCAGCAGCTTAGTCGGGGGGGGCTCGCGCGAGCAGTACTTC
>16|TRBV15|TRBJ2-3|TRBD1|.
CATSRDGGQGDDTQYF
TGTGCCACCAGCAGAGATGGGGGACAGGGCGACGATACGCAGTATTTT
>13|TRBV5-6|TRBJ2-2|TRBD1|few
CASSWGTAGELFF
TGTGCCAGCAGCTGGGGGACAGCCGGGGAGCTGTTTTTT
>15|TRBV2|TRBJ1-4|TRBD1|.
CASSRTGATNEKLFF
TGTGCCAGCAGTCGGACAGGGGCCACTAATGAAAAACTGTTTTTT
>13|TRBV19|TRBJ1-1|.|.
CASSQELNTEAFF
TGTGCCAGTAGTCAAGAGCTGAACACTGAAGCTTTCTTT
>15|TRBV28|TRBJ2-1|TRBD2|.
CASSSSGGKGNEQFF
TGTGCCAGCAGCTCTAGCGGAGGAAAGGGCAATGAGCAGTTCTTC
>15|TRBV30|TRBJ2-1|TRBD1|.
CAWSTGQGPYNEQFF
TGTGCCTGGAGTACAGGACAGGGACCCTACAATGAGCAGTTCTTC
>13|TRBV5-1|TRBJ2-5|.|.
CASSLGGLETQYF
TGCGCCAGCAGCTTGGGCGGGTTAGAGACCCAGTACTTC
>14|TRBV7-3|TRBJ1-1|TRBD1|.
CASSSRGAEGEAFF
TGTGCCAGCAGCTCCAGGGGGGCAGAGGGCGAAGCTTTCTTT
>13|TRBV27|TRBJ1-4|TRBD1|once
CASRQGAREKLFF
TGTGCCAGCAGGCAGGGGGCAAGGGAAAAACTGTTTTTT
>15|TRBV10-3|TRBJ2-1|TRBD1|.
CAIREDRGRVNEQFF
TGTGCCATCAGGGAGGACAGGGGGCGAGTAAATGAGCAGTTCTTC
>17|TRBV30|TRBJ2-5|TRBD2|.
CAWSVHLLAGGGETQYF
TGTGCCTGGAGTGTACACCTACTAGCGGGAGGGGGGGAGACCCAGTACTTC
>14|TRBV7-3|TRBJ2-1|TRBD1|.
CASSRATGGHEQFF
TGTGCCAGCAGCAGAGCTACAGGGGGCCATGAGCAGTTCTTC
>15|TRBV6-1|TRBJ1-1|TRBD1|.
CASLDDRARNTEAFF
TGTGCCAGCCTTGATGACAGGGCTCGGAACACTGAAGCTTTCTTT
>16|TRBV29-1|TRBJ2-2|TRBD2|.
CSVERASGTITGELFF
TGCAGCGTTGAAAGGGCTAGCGGGACCATCACCGGGGAGCTGTTTTTT
>12|TRBV9|TRBJ1-2|TRBD1|.
CASRGQGYGYTF
TGTGCCAGCAGGGGACAGGGCTATGGCTACACCTTC
>15|TRBV28|TRBJ2-6|.|.
CASIEASSGANGLTF
TGTGCCAGCATAGAAGCTTCCTCTGGGGCCAACGGCCTGACTTTC
>14|TRBV5-1|TRBJ1-1|.|.
CASCPAGGNTEAFF
TGCGCCAGCTGTCCGGCCGGGGGGAACACTGAAGCTTTCTTT
>14|TRBV19|TRBJ1-1|TRBD1|.
CASRPTGTNTEAFF
TGTGCCAGTAGACCGACAGGGACGAACACTGAAGCTTTCTTT
>17|TRBV25-1|TRBJ1-4|.|.
CASSRGLSFETNEKLFF
TGTGCCAGCAGTAGAGGACTAAGTTTTGAAACTAATGAAAAACTGTTTTTT
>16|TRBV9|TRBJ1-2|TRBD1|few
CASSVGPTGGGYGYTF
TGTGCCAGCAGCGTAGGTCCGACAGGGGGCGGTTATGGCTACACCTTC
>15|TRBV28|TRBJ2-5|.|.
CASSSGLGDKETQYF
TGTGCCAGCAGTTCGGGGTTAGGTGATAAAGAGACCCAGTACTTC
>15|TRBV28|TRBJ2-7|TRBD2|few
CASSLLAGVRNEQYF
TGTGCCAGCAGTTTACTAGCGGGAGTTAGGAACGAGCAGTACTTC
>16|TRBV21-1|TRBJ2-5|.|.
CASSLDGRPPKETQYF
TGTGCCAGCAGCCTCGACGGCAGGCCGCCTAAAGAGACCCAGTACTTC
>15|TRBV5-1|TRBJ2-7|TRBD1|.
CASSSFTGGQGEQYF
TGCGCCAGCAGCTCATTCACAGGGGGCCAAGGCGAGCAGTACTTC